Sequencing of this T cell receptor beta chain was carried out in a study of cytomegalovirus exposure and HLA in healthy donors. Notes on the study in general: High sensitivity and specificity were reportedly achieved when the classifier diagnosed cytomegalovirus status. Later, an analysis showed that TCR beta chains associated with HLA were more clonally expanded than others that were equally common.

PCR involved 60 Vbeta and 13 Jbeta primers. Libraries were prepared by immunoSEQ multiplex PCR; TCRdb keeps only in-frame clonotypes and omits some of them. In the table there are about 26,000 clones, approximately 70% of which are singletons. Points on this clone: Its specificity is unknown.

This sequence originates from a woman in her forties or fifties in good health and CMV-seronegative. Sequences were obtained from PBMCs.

CDR3 sequence (DNA): TGCAGCGTTGGAGGGGGCGCGACAGATACGCAGTATTTT. It translates to CSVGGGATDTQYF. The genes are TRBV29-1 and TRBJ2-3, with 7 positions matching TRBD1. V shed 4 bases and J 3 bases; nucleotides not matched to a gene: 4. CDR3 length equals 13 residues. CDR1 and CDR2 (germline): SQVTM, ANQGSEA.